Presented here are 24 T cell receptor beta chains from one specimen sequenced in a study of blood T cells in healthy people across ages. Primers used in a second PCR of about 7 to 12 cycles were a sample-barcoded 5' primer and a J-beta primer mix. TCRdb independently ran MiXCR on the 5' RACE reads; one entry per CDR3 protein. The sample carries 1,800,000 or so distinct CDR3 sequences, roughly two fifths recorded once. Sequenced: blood. These receptors came from a human donor in good health.

This clonotype was detected a few times. J is TRBJ2-7 and V is TRBV10-3; TRBD1 matches 9 bases. Germline loops: CDR1 ENHRY, CDR2 SYGVKD. With 1 base clipped from V and 1 base from J, the junction kept 5 bases outside the gene matches. This CDR3 has 16 residues. CDR3 DNA sequence: TGTGCCATCAGTGAGTTTACAGGGGGCGCTTCCTACGAGCAGTACTTC. Translated: CAISEFTGGASYEQYF.

This clonotype has more than one count but fewer than ten. The CDR3 bases are TGCAGCGTTGAAGAAGGAGAGGAAAAACTGTTTTTT. This gives the protein CSVEEGEEKLFF. This chain joins TRBV29-1 and TRBJ1-4; no reliable D call. Germline-derived CDR1 and CDR2 are SQVTM and ANQGSEA. The CDR3 is made up of 12 amino acids. The V end lost 0 bases, the J end lost 8 bases, and 7 bases lay between the germline ends.

The gene calls are TRBV15 and TRBJ1-2, with TRBD1 as a possible D gene (6 bases). CDR1 and CDR2 from the germline V gene are LNHNV and YYDKDF (reference sequence). The CDR3 is 14 residues long. V was clipped by 0 bases and J by 8 bases, with 13 bases between them. This chain's CDR3 is CATSRDHRDWGYTF. CDR3 DNA: TGTGCCACCAGCAGAGATCACAGGGACTGGGGCTACACCTTC. The whole variable domain, remainder taken from reference TRBV15 and TRBJ1-2, is DAMVIQNPRYQVTQFGKPVTLSCSQTLNHNVMYWYQQKSSQAPKLLFHYYDKDFNNEADTPDNFQSRRPNTSFCFLDIRSPGLGDTAMYLCATSRDHRDWGYTFGSGTRLTVV.

This clonotype turned up a few times. The gene calls are TRBV11-2 and TRBJ1-2; D is possibly TRBD1 (6 bases). Trimming pared 0 bases from V and 8 bases from J, leaving 16 bases between. Germline assignment: CDR1 SGHAT and CDR2 FQNNGV. This CDR3 comprises 15 residues. In nucleotides, the CDR3 is TGTGCCAGCAGCTTAGATCGGGACACGCTTGGAGGCTACACCTTC. Translated: CASSLDRDTLGGYTF.

The chain recombines TRBV9 with TRBJ2-5; no clear D. Germline values: CDR1 SGDLS, CDR2 YYNGEE. The germline V and J ends were trimmed by 3 bases and 5 bases, with 11 bases remaining between them. The CDR3 has 13 amino acids. The CDR3 sequence is CASSDAAGETQYF. The CDR3 DNA follows: TGTGCCAGCAGCGATGCAGCTGGTGAGACCCAGTACTTC.

This clonotype occurred many times. V usage is TRBV4-3 and J usage is TRBJ2-7; no firm D call. V lost 3 bases to trimming and J lost 4 bases, with 16 bases between them. The CDR3 totals 15 residues. Looked up from germline, CDR1 is LGHNA and CDR2 is YSLEER. The CDR3 sequence: CASSHLRGVEYEQYF. DNA of the CDR3: TGCGCCAGCAGCCACTTGCGTGGGGTGGAATACGAGCAGTACTTC.

The chain links TRBV29-1 to TRBJ1-2; D unresolved. Germline V CDR1 and CDR2: SQVTM, ANQGSEA. The CDR3 covers 13 residues. V lost 4 bases, J lost 0 bases, and 9 bases lay in between. CDR3 bases: TGCAGCGTTGGGCCGGGCACTAACTATGGCTACACCTTC. It specifies CSVGPGTNYGYTF.

CDR3 sequence: CASSLRLGGRTDTQYF. In DNA, the CDR3 is TGTGCCAGCAGCCTCCGCCTGGGGGGTCGCACAGATACGCAGTATTTT. The rearrangement joins TRBV14 to TRBJ2-3; a possible D gene is TRBD2 (6 bases). Trimming took off 4 bases at V and 1 base at J, with 15 bases between the two ends. CDR1 and CDR2 from the germline V gene are SGHDN and FVKESK. The CDR3 is 16 residues long.

This clonotype was seen a few times. The genes are TRBV6-6 and TRBJ1-5, with a weak D call TRBD1 (5 bases). CDR3 length: 14 amino acids. V was shortened by 2 bases and J by 3 bases, with 8 bases between the two germline ends. Germline V gives CDR1 MNHNY, CDR2 SVGAGI (reference sequence). The CDR3 protein is CASSYTQDNQPQHF. As DNA, the CDR3 is TGTGCCAGCAGTTACACACAGGACAATCAGCCCCAGCATTTT.

This clonotype was observed a handful of times. The chain links TRBV7-8 to TRBJ1-6; D not certain. Germline CDR1 and CDR2: SGHVS and FQNEAQ. V gave up 2 bases and J gave up 6 bases, with 5 bases separating them. The CDR3 consists of 13 residues. The CDR3 nucleotides read TGTGCCAGCAGCTTAATATCTAATTCACCCCTCCACTTT. It encodes CASSLISNSPLHF.

The genes are TRBV4-1 and TRBJ2-4, with D maybe TRBD1 (5 bases). The V end was cut by 2 bases, the J end by 1 base, with 12 bases between. Germline V gene sequence: CDR1 MGHRA, CDR2 YSYEKL. This CDR3 spans 16 amino acids. The CDR3 nucleotides are TGCGCCAGCAGCCAACCCAGGGTTACGGCCAAAAACATTCAGTACTTC. Translated, it gives CASSQPRVTAKNIQYF.

This clonotype was observed once. V is TRBV7-2 and J is TRBJ2-5; possible D gene TRBD2, 6 bases. The end of the DNA is better explained by TRBJ2-7, so the J call may be wrong. The germline V gene has CDR1 SGHTA and CDR2 FQGNSA. This CDR3 has 15 residues. This chain's CDR3 is CASSLNPGLIYEQYF. In DNA, the CDR3 is TGTGCCAGCAGCTTGAACCCGGGACTTATATACGAGCAGTACTTC.

The chain joins TRBV7-9 to TRBJ2-2; 8 bases are shared with TRBD2. The germline V gene encodes CDR1 SEHNR and CDR2 FQNEAQ (reference sequence). The CDR3 totals 15 residues. V dropped 2 bases and J dropped 3; count of bases not matched to a gene: 2. Here the CDR3 DNA reads TGTGCCAGCAGCTTACTAGCGGGCTACACCGGGGAGCTGTTTTTT. Protein: CASSLLAGYTGELFF.

J is TRBJ2-3 and V is TRBV10-3; D might be TRBD1 or TRBD2, each matching 5 bases. CDR1 and CDR2 from the germline V gene are ENHRY and SYGVKD. V lost 7 bases and J 4 bases, leaving 15 bases between the germline ends. The CDR3 runs 14 residues. CDR3 sequence reads: CAINDLGVADTQYF. CDR3 in DNA: TGTGCCATCAATGATTTGGGGGTGGCAGATACGCAGTATTTT.

This clonotype was counted between two and nine times. The chain is built from TRBV20-1 and TRBJ1-1, with D unresolved. This CDR3 has 17 amino acids. The V end lost 0 bases, the J end lost 0 bases, and 17 bases lay between the germline ends. The germline V gene has CDR1 DFQATT and CDR2 SNEGSKA (reference sequence). CDR3 region: CSARDRPFPLMNTEAFF. CDR3 nucleotide sequence: TGCAGTGCTAGAGATCGTCCCTTTCCCCTCATGAACACTGAAGCTTTCTTT.

The chain carries TRBV28 and TRBJ1-2, with a tentative D call TRBD1 (6 bases). Germline V CDR1 and CDR2: MDHEN, SYDVKM. The CDR3 is 14 amino acids. Trimming took off 10 bases at V and 4 bases at J, with 19 bases between the two ends. CDR3 nucleotides: TGTGCCATAAGAGGGAGGGGACACTTCTATGGCTACACCTTC. Its translation is CAIRGRGHFYGYTF.

This clonotype was counted between two and nine times. V is TRBV12-3 or TRBV12-4 and J is TRBJ2-1; 8 positions agree with TRBD2. The CDR3 totals 15 residues. Trimming took 5 bases from V and 0 from J; bases not matched to a gene: 3. This chain's CDR3 is CASSRLASSYNEQFF. The CDR3 DNA sequence: TGTGCCAGCAGTAGACTAGCGAGCTCCTACAATGAGCAGTTCTTC.

The gene calls are TRBV6-2 or TRBV6-3 and TRBJ2-5; D is unresolved. The CDR3 runs 13 residues. V gave up 1 base and J gave up 3 bases, with 6 bases separating them. Germline lookup yields CDR1 MNHEY and CDR2 SVGEGT. CDR3 region: CASSYLEEETQYF. The CDR3 DNA sequence: TGTGCCAGCAGTTACTTGGAAGAAGAGACCCAGTACTTC.

This rearrangement joins TRBV5-1 to TRBJ1-4, with a weak D call TRBD1 (5 bases). The germline V and J ends were trimmed by 5 bases and 0 bases, with 8 bases remaining between them. In germline, CDR1 is SGHRS, CDR2 YFSETQ. The CDR3 runs to 14 residues. Here the CDR3 DNA reads TGCGCCAGCAGACAGGACACAACTAATGAAAAACTGTTTTTT. It encodes CASRQDTTNEKLFF. The whole variable domain, remainder taken from reference TRBV5-1 and TRBJ1-4, is KAGVTQTPRYLIKTRGQQVTLSCSPISGHRSVSWYQQTPGQGLQFLFEYFSETQRNKGNFPGRFSGRQFSNSRSEMNVSTLELGDSALYLCASRQDTTNEKLFFGSGTQLSVL.

The V gene is TRBV5-6, the J gene TRBJ1-4; D remains ambiguous. This CDR3 contains 13 residues. Deletions cut 4 bases from V and 16 bases from J, with 20 bases between. Germline V gene lookup returns CDR1 SGHDT and CDR2 YYEEEE. The CDR3 coding sequence is TGTGCCAGCAGCATAACGATCACAGATACGCAGTTTTTT. It encodes CASSITITDTQFF. Looking up the rest from reference TRBV5-6 and TRBJ1-4 gives the full variable domain: DAGVTQSPTHLIKTRGQQVTLRCSPKSGHDTVSWYQQALGQGPQFIFQYYEEEERQRGNFPDRFSGHQFPNYSSELNVNALLLGDSALYLCASSITITDTQFFGSGTQLSVL.

This clonotype has only a few counts. The chain has TRBV29-1 and TRBJ2-3; D is unresolved. V lost 6 bases, J lost 2 bases, and 9 bases lay in between. The CDR3 extends over 12 amino acids. Germline CDR1 reads SQVTM; CDR2 reads ANQGSEA. The CDR3, as DNA: TGCAGCGTAGGGATACACACAGATACGCAGTATTTT. It codes for CSVGIHTDTQYF.

The V gene is TRBV7-9, the J gene TRBJ1-2, with a possible D match to TRBD1 (5 bases). V was pared by 2 bases and J by 2 bases, with 15 bases between. The CDR3 sequence is 16 residues long. Germline V gene sequence: CDR1 SEHNR, CDR2 FQNEAQ (reference sequence). CDR3 DNA: TGTGCCAGCAGCTTACCGGGGCCTATGATCAACTATGGCTACACCTTC. Its translation is CASSLPGPMINYGYTF.

The chain recombines TRBV4-1 with TRBJ1-1, with a weak D call TRBD1 (6 bases). V shed 6 bases and J shed 4 bases, with 18 bases lying between them. This CDR3 is built from 15 residues. CDR1 is MGHRA, CDR2 YSYEKL, per germline. The CDR3 sequence is CASRNHQGKGTEAFF. The CDR3 DNA sequence: TGCGCCAGCAGGAATCACCAGGGGAAGGGCACTGAAGCTTTCTTT.

Notes on this clonotype: The CDR3 carries no conserved terminal phenylalanine or tryptophan, so it likely arises from a read error. CDR3 sequence (DNA): TGTGCCAGCAGCTTAGCGGGCGGGGTGAGCTCCTACGAGCAGTACTGC. This translates into CASSLAGGVSSYEQYC. The gene calls are TRBV7-2 and TRBJ2-7, with a tentative D call TRBD2 (6 bases). The germline V and J ends were trimmed by 0 bases and 0 bases, with 12 bases remaining between them. This CDR3 has 16 amino acids. Germline V gives CDR1 SGHTA, CDR2 FQGNSA.